This TCR beta chain came from a study of blood T cell repertoires in COVID-19. Whole-study context: Samples representing acute and convalescent COVID-19 were sourced from the United States, Italy and Spain.

The CDR3 extends over 16 amino acids. Deletions cut 2 bases from V and 8 bases from J, with 19 bases between. Germline CDR1 is ENHRY and CDR2 is SYGVKD. Here immunoSEQ multiplex PCR was the method, and the copy in TCRdb shows in-frame clones only, minus some. The repertoire consists of 200,000 to 250,000 clones, with around three quarters occurring once and the leading ten covering around 7.3%. The sample consisted of peripheral blood. V is TRBV10-3 and J is TRBJ2-1, with D maybe TRBD2 (6 bases). The clonotype originates from a woman in her 70s with acute or convalescent COVID-19. The CDR3: CAISERVTRRQDEQFF. CDR3 sequence (DNA): TGTGCCATCAGTGAGAGGGTGACTAGGAGGCAGGATGAGCAGTTCTTC.